The rows below give T cell receptor beta chains drawn from one sample of a study of cytomegalovirus exposure and HLA in healthy donors. Only in-frame clones appear in the TCRdb table, and some are missing; sequencing was by immunoSEQ multiplex PCR. This table has about 200,000 clones, roughly 80% appearing once. The sample taken for sequencing was PBMCs. The source of these receptors is a young man in good health and CMV-seronegative. CDR3s include the opening cysteine and the closing phenylalanine or tryptophan. A D gene is named only where the DNA matches it firmly. Clone size is not always given. Where it is, it says once, few, many or a class for expanded clones.

size	V	D	J	CDR3	DNA
NA	TRBV18	NA	TRBJ2-7	CASSSGRGALYEQYF	TGTGCCAGCTCATCCGGACGGGGAGCCCTCTACGAGCAGTACTTC
NA	TRBV19	TRBD1	TRBJ1-1	CASSPQQGGITEAFF	TGTGCCAGTAGTCCCCAACAGGGGGGGATCACTGAAGCTTTCTTT
NA	TRBV6-8	NA	TRBJ1-4	CASTLWGGRATNEKLFF	TGTGCCAGCACCCTATGGGGGGGAAGGGCAACTAATGAAAAACTGTTTTTT
NA	TRBV5-1	TRBD1	TRBJ2-7	CASSPGQGGSYEQYF	TGCGCCAGCAGCCCGGGACAGGGCGGCTCCTACGAGCAGTACTTC
NA	TRBV7-9	TRBD2	TRBJ2-1	CASSPPGGDNEQFF	TGTGCCAGCAGCCCCCCCGGGGGGGACAATGAGCAGTTCTTC
NA	TRBV5-6	TRBD1	TRBJ2-3	CASSSRGSDTQYF	TGTGCCAGCAGCTCCAGGGGGAGCGATACGCAGTATTTT
NA	TRBV2	TRBD1	TRBJ1-5	CASSPDRVRGNQPQHF	TGTGCCAGCAGTCCCGACAGGGTACGGGGCAATCAGCCCCAGCATTTT
NA	TRBV28	NA	TRBJ1-6	CASLDNFSYNSPLHF	TGTGCCAGCTTAGACAACTTCTCCTATAATTCACCCCTCCACTTT
NA	TRBV6-5	NA	TRBJ1-2	CASSYFRGLNYGYTF	TGTGCCAGCAGTTATTTCCGTGGACTTAACTATGGCTACACCTTC
few	TRBV6-4	NA	TRBJ2-5	CASSPPSGPKTQYF	TGTGCCAGCAGCCCCCCATCAGGGCCGAAGACCCAGTACTTC
few	TRBV19	NA	TRBJ1-1	CASSRNTEAFF	TGTGCCAGTAGCCGGAACACTGAAGCTTTCTTT
NA	TRBV7-8	NA	TRBJ2-7	CASSLVSDYEQYF	TGTGCCAGCAGCTTAGTTTCAGACTACGAGCAGTACTTC
NA	TRBV6-5	TRBD1	TRBJ1-5	CASSWTGNQPQHF	TGTGCCAGCAGTTGGACAGGAAATCAGCCCCAGCATTTT
NA	TRBV7-2	NA	TRBJ2-1	CASRRNPSSYNEQFF	TGTGCCAGCAGAAGGAACCCTAGCTCCTACAATGAGCAGTTCTTC
NA	TRBV4-1	NA	TRBJ1-5	CASSQGDRSNQPQHF	TGCGCCAGCAGCCAGGGCGACAGGTCCAATCAGCCCCAGCATTTT
NA	TRBV6-6	TRBD1	TRBJ2-7	CASSYPSGQNYEQYF	TGTGCCAGCAGTTACCCCTCGGGACAGAACTACGAGCAGTACTTC
NA	TRBV9	TRBD1	TRBJ2-6	CASSPFDGDRGAGASVLTF	TGTGCCAGCAGCCCGTTTGATGGGGACAGGGGGGCTGGGGCCAGCGTCCTGACTTTC
once	TRBV5-1	TRBD2	TRBJ2-1	CASSSRGTGTSGYNEQFF	TGCGCCAGCAGCTCTAGGGGAACCGGGACTAGCGGGTACAATGAGCAGTTCTTC
NA	TRBV7-2	NA	TRBJ2-2	CASSLRGPNTGELFF	TGTGCCAGCAGCCTAAGGGGCCCGAACACCGGGGAGCTGTTTTTT
once	TRBV7-6	NA	TRBJ2-3	CASSSSRGWTDTQYF	TGTGCCAGCAGCTCGAGCCGGGGGTGGACAGATACGCAGTATTTT
NA	TRBV28	NA	TRBJ1-6	CASSRGSKPGSPLHF	TGTGCCAGCAGTCGCGGTTCCAAACCGGGTTCACCCCTCCACTTT
once	TRBV25-1	NA	TRBJ2-3	CASSEWGQGTDTQYF	TGTGCCAGCAGTGAATGGGGGCAGGGCACAGATACGCAGTATTTT
few	TRBV6-5	NA	TRBJ2-1	CASTPTGQNEQFF	TGTGCCAGCACCCCGACAGGTCAAAATGAGCAGTTCTTC
NA	TRBV19	NA	TRBJ1-5	CASSRQLQPQHF	TGTGCCAGTAGTCGACAGTTACAGCCCCAGCATTTT